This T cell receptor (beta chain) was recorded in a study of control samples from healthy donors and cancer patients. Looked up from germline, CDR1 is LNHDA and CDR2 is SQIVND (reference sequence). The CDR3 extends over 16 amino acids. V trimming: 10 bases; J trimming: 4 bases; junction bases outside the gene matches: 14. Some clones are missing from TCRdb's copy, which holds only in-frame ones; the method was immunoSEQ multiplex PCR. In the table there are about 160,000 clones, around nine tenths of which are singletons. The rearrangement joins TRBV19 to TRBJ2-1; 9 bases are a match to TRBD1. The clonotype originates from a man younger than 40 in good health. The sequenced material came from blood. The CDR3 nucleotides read TGTGCCACCGGCGACAACAGGGGGCTGAGGTACAATGAGCAGTTCTTC. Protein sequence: CATGDNRGLRYNEQFF.